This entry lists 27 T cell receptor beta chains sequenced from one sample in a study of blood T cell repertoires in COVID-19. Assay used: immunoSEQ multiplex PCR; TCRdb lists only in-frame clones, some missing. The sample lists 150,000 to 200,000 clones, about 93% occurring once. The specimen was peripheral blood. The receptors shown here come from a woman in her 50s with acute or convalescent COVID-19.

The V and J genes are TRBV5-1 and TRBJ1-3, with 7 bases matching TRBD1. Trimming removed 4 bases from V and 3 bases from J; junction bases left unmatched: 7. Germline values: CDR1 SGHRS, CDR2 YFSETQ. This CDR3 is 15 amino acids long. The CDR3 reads CASSPGTVSGNTIYF. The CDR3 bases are TGCGCCAGCAGCCCGGGGACAGTAAGTGGAAACACCATATATTTT.

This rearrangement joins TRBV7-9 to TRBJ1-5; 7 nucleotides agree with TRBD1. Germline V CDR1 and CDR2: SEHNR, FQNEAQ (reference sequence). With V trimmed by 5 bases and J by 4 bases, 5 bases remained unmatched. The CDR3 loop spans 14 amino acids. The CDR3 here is CASSQTGLNQPQHF. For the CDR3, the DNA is TGTGCCAGCAGCCAGACAGGGTTGAATCAGCCCCAGCATTTT.

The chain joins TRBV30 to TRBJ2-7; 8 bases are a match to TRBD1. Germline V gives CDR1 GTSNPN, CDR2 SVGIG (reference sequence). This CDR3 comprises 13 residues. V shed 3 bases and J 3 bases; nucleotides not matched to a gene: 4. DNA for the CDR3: TGTGCCTGGAGCCGTGACAGGGGCTACGAGCAGTACTTC. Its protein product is CAWSRDRGYEQYF.

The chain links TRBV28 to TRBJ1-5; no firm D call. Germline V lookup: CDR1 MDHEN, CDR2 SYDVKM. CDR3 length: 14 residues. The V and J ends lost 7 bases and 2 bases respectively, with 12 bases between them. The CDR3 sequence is CASINPRGNQPQHF. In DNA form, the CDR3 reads TGTGCCAGCATCAATCCTCGGGGCAATCAGCCCCAGCATTTT.

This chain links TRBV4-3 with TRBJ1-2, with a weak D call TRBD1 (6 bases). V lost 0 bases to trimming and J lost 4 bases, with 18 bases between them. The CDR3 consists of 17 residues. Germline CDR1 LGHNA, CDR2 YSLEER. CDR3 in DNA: TGCGCCAGCAGCCAAGATAGGGGGACGGATGAATTCTATGGCTACACCTTC. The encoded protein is CASSQDRGTDEFYGYTF.

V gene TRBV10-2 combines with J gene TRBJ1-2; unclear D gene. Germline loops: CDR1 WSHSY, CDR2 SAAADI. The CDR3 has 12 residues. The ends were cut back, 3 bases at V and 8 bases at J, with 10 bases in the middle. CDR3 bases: TGCGCCAGCAGTGATGGTCGAGGAGGCTACACCTTC. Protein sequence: CASSDGRGGYTF.

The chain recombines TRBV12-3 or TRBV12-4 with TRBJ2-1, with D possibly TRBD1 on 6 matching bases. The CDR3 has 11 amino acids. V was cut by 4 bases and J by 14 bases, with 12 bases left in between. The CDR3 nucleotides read TGTGCCAGCAGTTCCGGACAGACAGAGTTCTTC. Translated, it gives CASSSGQTEFF.

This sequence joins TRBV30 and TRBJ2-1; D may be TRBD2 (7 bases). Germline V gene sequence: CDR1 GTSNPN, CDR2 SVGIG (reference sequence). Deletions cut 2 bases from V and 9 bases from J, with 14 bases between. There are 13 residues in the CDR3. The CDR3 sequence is CAWSSGGLGEQFF. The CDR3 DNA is TGTGCCTGGAGTTCCGGGGGGCTTGGTGAGCAGTTCTTC. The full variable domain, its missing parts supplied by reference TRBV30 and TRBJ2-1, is SQTIHQWPATLVQPVGSPLSLECTVEGTSNPNLYWYRQAAGRGLQLLFYSVGIGQISSEVPQNLSASRPQDRQFILSSKKLLLSDSGFYLCAWSSGGLGEQFFGPGTRLTVL.

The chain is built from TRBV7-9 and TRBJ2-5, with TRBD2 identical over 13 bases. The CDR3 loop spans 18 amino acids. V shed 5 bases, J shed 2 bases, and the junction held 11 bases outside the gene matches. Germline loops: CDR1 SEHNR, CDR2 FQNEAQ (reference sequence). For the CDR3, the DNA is TGTGCCAGCAGCGCCGGGACTAGCGGGGTCCCGTATCAAGAGACCCAGTACTTC. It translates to CASSAGTSGVPYQETQYF.

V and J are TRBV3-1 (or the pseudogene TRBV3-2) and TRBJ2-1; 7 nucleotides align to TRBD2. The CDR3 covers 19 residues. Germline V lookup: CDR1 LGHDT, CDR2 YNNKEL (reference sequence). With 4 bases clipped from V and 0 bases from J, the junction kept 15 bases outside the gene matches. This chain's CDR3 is CASSLVSSGVTSSYNEQFF. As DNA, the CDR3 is TGTGCCAGCAGCCTAGTCTCTAGCGGTGTCACAAGCTCCTACAATGAGCAGTTCTTC.

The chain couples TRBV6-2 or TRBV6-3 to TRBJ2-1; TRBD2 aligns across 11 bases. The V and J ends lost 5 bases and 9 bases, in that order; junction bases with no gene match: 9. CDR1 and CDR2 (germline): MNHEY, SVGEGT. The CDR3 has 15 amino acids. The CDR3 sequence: CASSTRTSGYGEQFF. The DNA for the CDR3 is TGTGCCAGCAGTACCCGGACTAGCGGGTATGGTGAGCAGTTCTTC.

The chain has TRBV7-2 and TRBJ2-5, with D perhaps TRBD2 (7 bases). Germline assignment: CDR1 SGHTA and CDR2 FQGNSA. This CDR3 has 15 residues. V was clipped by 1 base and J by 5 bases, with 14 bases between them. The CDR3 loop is CASSLGGGAGETQYF. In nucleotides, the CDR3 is TGTGCCAGCAGCTTAGGTGGGGGGGCTGGGGAGACCCAGTACTTC.

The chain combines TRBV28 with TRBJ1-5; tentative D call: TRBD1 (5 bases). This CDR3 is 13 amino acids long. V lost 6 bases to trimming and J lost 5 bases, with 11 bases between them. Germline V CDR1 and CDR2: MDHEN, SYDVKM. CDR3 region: CASRTGVDQPQHF. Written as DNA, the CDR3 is TGTGCCAGCAGGACGGGGGTAGATCAGCCCCAGCATTTT.

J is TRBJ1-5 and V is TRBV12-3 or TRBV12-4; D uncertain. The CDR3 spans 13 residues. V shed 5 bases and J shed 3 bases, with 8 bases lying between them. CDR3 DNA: TGTGCCAGCAGTCGGGAGGTCAATCAGCCCCAGCATTTT. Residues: CASSREVNQPQHF.

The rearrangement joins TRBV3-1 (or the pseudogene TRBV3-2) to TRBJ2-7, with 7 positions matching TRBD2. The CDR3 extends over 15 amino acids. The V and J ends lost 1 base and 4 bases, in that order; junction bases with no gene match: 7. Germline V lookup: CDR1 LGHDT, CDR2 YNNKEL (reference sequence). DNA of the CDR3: TGTGCCAGCAGCCAAGTAGCGGGTAATCGGTACGAGCAGTACTTC. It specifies CASSQVAGNRYEQYF.

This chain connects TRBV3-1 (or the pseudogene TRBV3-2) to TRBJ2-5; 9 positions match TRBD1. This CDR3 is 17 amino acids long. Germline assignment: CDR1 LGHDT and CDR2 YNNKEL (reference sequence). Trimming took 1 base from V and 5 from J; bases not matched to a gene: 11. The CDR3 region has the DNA TGTGCCAGCAGCCAAGGAGTGACAGGGGGTATTAACGAGACCCAGTACTTC. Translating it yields CASSQGVTGGINETQYF.

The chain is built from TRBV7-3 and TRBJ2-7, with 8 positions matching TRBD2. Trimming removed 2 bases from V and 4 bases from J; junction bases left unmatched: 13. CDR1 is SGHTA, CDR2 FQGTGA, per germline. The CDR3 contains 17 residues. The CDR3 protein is CASSLVGGRSREYEQYF. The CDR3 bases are TGTGCCAGCAGCTTAGTCGGCGGGAGGTCCCGTGAATACGAGCAGTACTTC.

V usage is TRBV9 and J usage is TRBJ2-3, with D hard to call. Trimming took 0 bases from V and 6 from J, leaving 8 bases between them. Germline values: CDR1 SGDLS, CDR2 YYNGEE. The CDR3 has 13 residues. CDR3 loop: CASSVVGADTQYF. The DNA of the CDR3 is TGTGCCAGCAGCGTAGTAGGAGCCGATACGCAGTATTTT.

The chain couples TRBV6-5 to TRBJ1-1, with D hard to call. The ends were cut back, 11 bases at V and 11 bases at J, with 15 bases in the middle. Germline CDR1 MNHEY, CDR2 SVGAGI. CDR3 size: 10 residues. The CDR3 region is CASLAGVAFF. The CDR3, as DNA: TGTGCCTCCCTAGCGGGTGTTGCTTTCTTT.

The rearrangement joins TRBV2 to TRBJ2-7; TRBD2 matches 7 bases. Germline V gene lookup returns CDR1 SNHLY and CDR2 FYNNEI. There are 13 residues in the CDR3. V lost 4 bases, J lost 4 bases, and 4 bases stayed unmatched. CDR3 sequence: CASSGEGWYEQYF. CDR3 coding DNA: TGTGCCAGCAGTGGGGAGGGGTGGTACGAGCAGTACTTC.

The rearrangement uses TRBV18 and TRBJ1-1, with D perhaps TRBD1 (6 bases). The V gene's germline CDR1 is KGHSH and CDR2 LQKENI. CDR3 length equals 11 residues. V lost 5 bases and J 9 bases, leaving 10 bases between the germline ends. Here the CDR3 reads CASSADRQAFF. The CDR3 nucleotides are TGTGCCAGCTCAGCAGACAGGCAAGCTTTCTTT.

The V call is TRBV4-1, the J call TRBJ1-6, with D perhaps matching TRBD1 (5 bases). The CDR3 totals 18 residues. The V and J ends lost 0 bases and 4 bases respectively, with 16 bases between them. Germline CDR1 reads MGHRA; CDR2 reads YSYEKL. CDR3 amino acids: CASSQDVTGIRYNSPLHF. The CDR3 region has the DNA TGCGCCAGCAGCCAAGATGTAACAGGCATAAGGTATAATTCACCCCTCCACTTT.

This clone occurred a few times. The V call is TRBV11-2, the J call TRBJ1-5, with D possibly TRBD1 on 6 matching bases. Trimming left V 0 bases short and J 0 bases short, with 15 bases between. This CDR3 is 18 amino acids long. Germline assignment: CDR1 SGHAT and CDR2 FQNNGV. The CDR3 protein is CASSLDQTKGVSNQPQHF. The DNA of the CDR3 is TGTGCCAGCAGCTTAGATCAAACGAAGGGGGTTAGCAATCAGCCCCAGCATTTT.

The CDR3, as DNA: TGTGCCAGTAGTATTGGGGCAGGGGAACAGCCCCAGCATTTT. Translation gives CASSIGAGEQPQHF. The chain employs TRBV19 and TRBJ1-5; maybe TRBD1 (6 bases). This CDR3 has 14 residues. Germline CDR1 and CDR2: LNHDA and SQIVND (reference sequence). The ends were cut back, 3 bases at V and 7 bases at J, with 13 bases in the middle. The full variable domain, rest sourced from reference TRBV19 and TRBJ1-5, is DGGITQSPKYLFRKEGQNVTLSCEQNLNHDAMYWYRQDPGQGLRLIYYSQIVNDFQKGDIAEGYSVSREKKESFPLTVTSAQKNPTAFYLCASSIGAGEQPQHFGDGTRLSIL.

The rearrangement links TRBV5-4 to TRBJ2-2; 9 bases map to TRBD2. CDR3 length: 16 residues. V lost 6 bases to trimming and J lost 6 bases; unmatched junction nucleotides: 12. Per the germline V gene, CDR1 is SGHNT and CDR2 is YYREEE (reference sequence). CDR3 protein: CASTPGGLALSGELFF. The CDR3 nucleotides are TGTGCCAGCACCCCAGGGGGACTAGCCTTATCCGGGGAGCTGTTTTTT.

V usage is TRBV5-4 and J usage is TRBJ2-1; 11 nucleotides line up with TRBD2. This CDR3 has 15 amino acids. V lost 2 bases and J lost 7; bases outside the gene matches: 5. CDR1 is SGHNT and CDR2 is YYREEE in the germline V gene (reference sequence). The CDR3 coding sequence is TGTGCCAGCAGCTTCGGGACTAGCGGTCGGAATGAGCAGTTCTTC. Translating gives CASSFGTSGRNEQFF.

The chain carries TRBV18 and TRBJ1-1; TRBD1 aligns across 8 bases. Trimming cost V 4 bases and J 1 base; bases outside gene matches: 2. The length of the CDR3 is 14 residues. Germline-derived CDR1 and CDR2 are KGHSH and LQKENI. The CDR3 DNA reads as TGTGCCAGCTCACTCGACAGGGGGAACACTGAAGCTTTCTTT. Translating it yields CASSLDRGNTEAFF.